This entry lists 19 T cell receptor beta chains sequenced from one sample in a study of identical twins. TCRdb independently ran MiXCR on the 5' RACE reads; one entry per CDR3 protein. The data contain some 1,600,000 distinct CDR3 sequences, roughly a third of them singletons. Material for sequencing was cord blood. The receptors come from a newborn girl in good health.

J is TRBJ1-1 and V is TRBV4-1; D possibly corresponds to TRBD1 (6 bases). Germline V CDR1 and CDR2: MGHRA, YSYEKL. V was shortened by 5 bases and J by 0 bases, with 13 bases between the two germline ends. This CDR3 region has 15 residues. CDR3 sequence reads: CASSTHRAMNTEAFF. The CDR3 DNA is TGCGCCAGCAGCACACACAGGGCGATGAACACTGAAGCTTTCTTT.

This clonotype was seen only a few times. This chain's CDR3 is CASSLGLSGRNQPQHF. The CDR3 DNA follows: TGCGCCAGCAGCTTGGGCCTATCAGGGCGCAATCAGCCCCAGCATTTT. The rearrangement joins TRBV5-1 to TRBJ1-5, with D maybe TRBD1 (5 bases). Trimming took off 0 bases at V and 2 bases at J, with 12 bases between the two ends. The germline CDR1 and CDR2 sequences are SGHRS and YFSETQ. The CDR3 is made up of 16 amino acids.

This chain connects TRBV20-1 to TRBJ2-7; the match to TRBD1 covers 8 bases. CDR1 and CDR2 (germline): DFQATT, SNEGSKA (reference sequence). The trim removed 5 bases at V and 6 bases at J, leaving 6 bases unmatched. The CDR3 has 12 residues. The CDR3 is CSAPHRGIEQYF. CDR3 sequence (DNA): TGCAGTGCTCCCCACAGGGGGATCGAGCAGTACTTC.

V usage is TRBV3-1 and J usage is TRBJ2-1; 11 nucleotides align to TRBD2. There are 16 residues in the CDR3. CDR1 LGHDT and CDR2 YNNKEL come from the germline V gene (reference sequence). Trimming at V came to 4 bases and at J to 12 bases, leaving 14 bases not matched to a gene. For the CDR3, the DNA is TGTGCCAGCAGCCCCTCGACTAGCGGGGCCTATACAGGGCAGTTCTTC. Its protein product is CASSPSTSGAYTGQFF.

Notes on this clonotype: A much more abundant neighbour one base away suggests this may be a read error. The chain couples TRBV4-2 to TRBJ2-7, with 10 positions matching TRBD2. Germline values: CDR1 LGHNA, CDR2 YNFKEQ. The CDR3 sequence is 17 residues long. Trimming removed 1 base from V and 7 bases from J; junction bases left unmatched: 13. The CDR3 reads CASSQVGTSVGYNEQYF. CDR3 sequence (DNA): TGTGCCAGCAGCCAAGTGGGGACTAGCGTTGGCTACAATGAGCAGTACTTC.

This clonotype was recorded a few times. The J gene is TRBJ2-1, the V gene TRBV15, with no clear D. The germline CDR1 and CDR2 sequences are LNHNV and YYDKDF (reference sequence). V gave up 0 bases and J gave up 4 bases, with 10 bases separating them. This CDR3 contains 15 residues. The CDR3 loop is CATSRDGRPYNEQFF. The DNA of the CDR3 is TGTGCCACCAGCAGAGACGGCCGTCCTTACAATGAGCAGTTCTTC.

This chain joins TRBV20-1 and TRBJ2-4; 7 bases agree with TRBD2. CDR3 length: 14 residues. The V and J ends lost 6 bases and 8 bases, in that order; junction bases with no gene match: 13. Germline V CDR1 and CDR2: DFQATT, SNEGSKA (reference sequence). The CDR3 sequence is CSAQLGGGVDIQYF. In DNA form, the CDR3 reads TGCAGTGCGCAATTGGGGGGAGGGGTGGACATTCAGTACTTC.

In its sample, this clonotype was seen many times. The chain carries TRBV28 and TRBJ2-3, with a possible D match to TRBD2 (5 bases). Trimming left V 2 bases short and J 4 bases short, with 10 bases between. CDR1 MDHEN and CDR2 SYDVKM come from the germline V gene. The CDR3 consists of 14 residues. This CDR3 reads CASSLVRGSDTQYF. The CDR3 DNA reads TGTGCCAGCAGTTTAGTTCGCGGGTCAGATACGCAGTATTTT.

CDR3 sequence: CASSITQGNHQPQHF. CDR3 sequence (DNA): TGTGCCAGCAGCATAACACAGGGGAACCATCAGCCCCAGCATTTT. The chain has TRBV6-1 and TRBJ1-5, with 7 bases identical to TRBD1. V lost 6 bases and J lost 5; bases outside the gene matches: 10. Looked up from germline, CDR1 is MNHNS and CDR2 is SASEGT. The CDR3 length is 15 residues.

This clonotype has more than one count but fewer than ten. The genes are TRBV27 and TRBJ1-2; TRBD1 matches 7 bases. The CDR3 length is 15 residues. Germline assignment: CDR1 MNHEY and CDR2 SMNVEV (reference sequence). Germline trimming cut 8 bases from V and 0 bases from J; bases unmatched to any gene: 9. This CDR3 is CASAVTGTANYGYTF. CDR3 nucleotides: TGTGCCAGCGCCGTCACAGGGACAGCTAACTATGGCTACACCTTC.

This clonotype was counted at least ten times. CDR3 sequence reads: CASSQGLAASTDTQYF. In DNA form, the CDR3 reads TGTGCCAGCAGCCAAGGACTAGCGGCTAGCACAGATACGCAGTATTTT. This chain joins TRBV4-2 and TRBJ2-3; 9 bases match TRBD2. V was clipped by 1 base and J by 0 bases; unmatched bases: 2. This CDR3 is 16 amino acids long. Looked up from germline, CDR1 is LGHNA and CDR2 is YNFKEQ.

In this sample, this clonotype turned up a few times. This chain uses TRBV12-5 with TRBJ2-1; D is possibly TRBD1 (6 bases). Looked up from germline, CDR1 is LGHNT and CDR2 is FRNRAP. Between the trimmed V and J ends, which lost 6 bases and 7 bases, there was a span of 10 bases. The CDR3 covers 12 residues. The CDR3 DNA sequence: TGTGCTAGTGGCACTACAGGGAATGAGCAGTTCTTC. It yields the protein CASGTTGNEQFF.

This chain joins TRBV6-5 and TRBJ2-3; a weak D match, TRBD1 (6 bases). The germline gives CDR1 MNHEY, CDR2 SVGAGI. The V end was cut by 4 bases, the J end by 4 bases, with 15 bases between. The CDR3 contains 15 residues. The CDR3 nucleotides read TGTGCCAGCAGTTGGTCACAGGGATCATCAGATACGCAGTATTTT. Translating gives CASSWSQGSSDTQYF.

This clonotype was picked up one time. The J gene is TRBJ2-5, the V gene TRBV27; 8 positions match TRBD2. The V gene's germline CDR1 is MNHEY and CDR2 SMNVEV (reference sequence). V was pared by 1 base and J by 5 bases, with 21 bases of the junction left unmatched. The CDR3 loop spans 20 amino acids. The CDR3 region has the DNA TGTGCCAGCAGTTTATGGGTCGGGGGGCGCGGAAGCGGGAGAAGGGAGACCCAGTACTTC. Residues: CASSLWVGGRGSGRRETQYF.

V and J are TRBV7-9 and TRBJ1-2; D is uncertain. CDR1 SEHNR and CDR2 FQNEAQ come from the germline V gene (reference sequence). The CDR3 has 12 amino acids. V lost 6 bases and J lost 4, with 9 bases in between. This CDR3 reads CASRGGSYGYTF. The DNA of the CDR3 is TGTGCCAGCAGAGGCGGGAGCTATGGCTACACCTTC. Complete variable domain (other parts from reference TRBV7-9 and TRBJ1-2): DTGVSQNPRHKITKRGQNVTFRCDPISEHNRLYWYRQTLGQGPEFLTYFQNEAQLEKSRLLSDRFSAERPKGSFSTLEIQRTEQGDSAMYLCASRGGSYGYTFGSGTRLTVV.

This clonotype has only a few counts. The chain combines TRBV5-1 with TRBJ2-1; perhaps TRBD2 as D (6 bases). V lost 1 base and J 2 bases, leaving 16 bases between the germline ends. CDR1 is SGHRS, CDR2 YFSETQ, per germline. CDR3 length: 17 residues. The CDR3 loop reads CASSLNERVVPYNEQFF. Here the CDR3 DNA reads TGCGCCAGCAGCTTGAATGAGCGGGTGGTCCCCTACAATGAGCAGTTCTTC.

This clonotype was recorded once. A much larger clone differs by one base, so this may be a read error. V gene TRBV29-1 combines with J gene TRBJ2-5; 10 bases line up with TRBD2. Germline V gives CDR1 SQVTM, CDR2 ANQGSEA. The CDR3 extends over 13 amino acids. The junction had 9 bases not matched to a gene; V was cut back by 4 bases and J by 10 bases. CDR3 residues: CSVGTSGAYDQYF. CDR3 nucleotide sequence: TGCAGCGTTGGGACTAGCGGCGCCTACGACCAGTACTTC.

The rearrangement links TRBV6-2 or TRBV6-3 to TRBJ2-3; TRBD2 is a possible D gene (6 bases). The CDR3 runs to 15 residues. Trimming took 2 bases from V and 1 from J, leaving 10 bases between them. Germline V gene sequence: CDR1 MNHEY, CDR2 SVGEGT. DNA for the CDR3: TGTGCCAGCAGTTACGGGGGGAAGCGCACAGATACGCAGTATTTT. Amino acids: CASSYGGKRTDTQYF.

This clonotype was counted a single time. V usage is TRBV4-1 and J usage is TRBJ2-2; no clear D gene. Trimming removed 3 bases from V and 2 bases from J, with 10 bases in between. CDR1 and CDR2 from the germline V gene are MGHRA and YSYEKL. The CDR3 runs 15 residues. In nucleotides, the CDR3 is TGCGCCAGCAGCCAGGGGATATTAAACACCGGGGAGCTGTTTTTT. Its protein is CASSQGILNTGELFF.